Many counts were recorded for the clone carrying this T cell receptor beta chain. Its antigen remains unknown. This sample was included in a study of response to subunit inactivated influenza vaccine. Whole-study findings and limits: The authors suggested that every seasonal influenza vaccination recruits few new T cells.

TCRdb called the RT-PCR reads again in MiXCR, with one record for every CDR3 protein. The sample consists of some 500,000 distinct CDR3 sequences, about 25% of them appearing once. Germline CDR1 and CDR2: SEHNR and FQNEAQ (reference sequence). V was shortened by 3 bases and J by 2 bases, with 15 bases between the two germline ends. The CDR3 is 16 amino acids. This specimen was CD4+ T cells sorted from PBMCs, taken roughly 5 days after vaccination. This sequence was found in a man aged 50-59 years who received an inactivated influenza vaccine. The genes are TRBV7-9 and TRBJ2-3, with D maybe TRBD1 (6 bases). The CDR3 loop reads CASSFRGGTNTDTQYF. The DNA of the CDR3 is TGTGCCAGCAGCTTTAGAGGGGGTACTAACACAGATACGCAGTATTTT.